Presented here are 8 T cell receptor beta chains from one specimen sequenced in a study of T cells in Graves' hyperthyroidism and ophthalmopathy. Amplification of TCR beta CDR3 regions was performed using RNA transcripts as template. During a first-round RT-PCR of the TCR CDR3, the HTBI primer set was used. TCRdb fed the multiplex PCR reads into MiXCR, producing one record per CDR3 protein. This sample carries over 500,000 distinct CDR3 sequences, approximately 16% of them seen once, and the ten largest clones take 29%. Sequencing was carried out using blood. Receptors originate from a woman aged 25 to 39 with Graves' ophthalmopathy.

This chain links TRBV9 with TRBJ1-4; maybe TRBD1 (5 bases). V was shortened by 0 bases and J by 8 bases, with 11 bases between the two germline ends. The CDR3 has 14 amino acids. Germline V gene lookup returns CDR1 SGDLS and CDR2 YYNGEE. CDR3 residues: CASSVGGTNEKLFF. DNA of the CDR3: TGTGCCAGCAGCGTAGGTGGGACGAACGAAAAACTGTTTTTT.

This clonotype was recorded many times. The chain's CDR3 is CASSEVLAGVVGKADTQYF. DNA of the CDR3: TGTGCCAGCAGTGAGGTCCTAGCGGGAGTCGTGGGCAAGGCAGATACGCAGTATTTT. The chain recombines TRBV6-1 with TRBJ2-3; 10 nucleotides align to TRBD2. Trimming cost V 3 bases and J 4 bases; bases outside gene matches: 16. The CDR3 length is 19 residues. Germline CDR1 and CDR2: MNHNS and SASEGT.

The table lists this clonotype with many counts. The CDR3 loop reads CASSYNGGGNQPQHF. Here the CDR3 DNA reads TGTGCCAGCAGTTACAACGGGGGGGGCAATCAGCCCCAGCATTTT. The chain links TRBV12-3 or TRBV12-4 to TRBJ1-5; the D gene is possibly TRBD1 (5 bases). CDR3 length: 15 residues. V lost 4 bases to trimming and J lost 2 bases, with 12 bases between them.

This rearrangement joins TRBV7-9 to TRBJ2-7; a weak D match, TRBD1 (5 bases). Looked up from germline, CDR1 is SEHNR and CDR2 is FQNEAQ (reference sequence). V lost 5 bases to trimming and J lost 6 bases, with 38 bases between them. This CDR3 region has 21 residues. The CDR3 spells CASSRVWGRLPSGPTLGEQYF. CDR3 in DNA: TGTGCCAGCAGCCGCGTTTGGGGCAGGCTCCCATCAGGTCCGACCCTCGGCGAGCAGTACTTC. Looking up the rest from reference TRBV7-9 and TRBJ2-7 gives the full variable domain: DTGVSQNPRHKITKRGQNVTFRCDPISEHNRLYWYRQTLGQGPEFLTYFQNEAQLEKSRLLSDRFSAERPKGSFSTLEIQRTEQGDSAMYLCASSRVWGRLPSGPTLGEQYFGPGTRLTVT.

This clonotype was detected ten times or more. The chain joins TRBV28 to TRBJ1-1; possible D gene TRBD1, 5 bases. Germline CDR1 reads MDHEN; CDR2 reads SYDVKM. V lost 5 bases, J lost 7 bases, and 23 bases lay in between. CDR3 size: 16 residues. The CDR3 sequence is CASSVREPEWHFEAFF. CDR3 nucleotide sequence: TGTGCCAGCAGTGTCAGGGAACCCGAGTGGCATTTTGAAGCTTTCTTT.

In this sample, this clonotype turned up a few times. CDR3 loop: CASSEEEGGSDTQYF. The CDR3 coding sequence is TGTGCCAGCAGTGAGGAGGAGGGCGGGTCGGATACGCAGTATTTT. This rearrangement joins TRBV6-4 to TRBJ2-3, with a possible D match to TRBD2 (6 bases). Trimming took 3 bases from V and 6 from J, leaving 16 bases between them. Germline CDR1 is MRHNA and CDR2 is SNTAGT. The CDR3 totals 15 residues.

This chain connects TRBV29-1 to TRBJ2-1, with a tentative D call TRBD1 (6 bases). Trimming shortened V by 7 bases and J by 6 bases, and 10 bases separated the two germline ends. The V gene's germline CDR1 is SQVTM and CDR2 ANQGSEA. This CDR3 region has 11 residues. CDR3 DNA sequence: TGCAGCGCCGACAGGATCAATGAGCAGTTCTTC. It translates to CSADRINEQFF.

This clonotype appeared many times. This chain uses TRBV28 with TRBJ2-6; 11 nucleotides match TRBD1. Trimming at V came to 5 bases and at J to 0 bases, leaving 3 bases not matched to a gene. Germline V gene data show CDR1 as MDHEN and CDR2 as SYDVKM. The length of the CDR3 is 17 residues. Here the CDR3 DNA reads TGTGCCAGCAGTCAAGGGACAGGGGGCTCTGGGGCCAACGTCCTGACTTTC. Translated, it gives CASSQGTGGSGANVLTF. The full variable domain, with the rest looked up from reference TRBV28 and TRBJ2-6, is DVKVTQSSRYLVKRTGEKVFLECVQDMDHENMFWYRQDPGLGLRLIYFSYDVKMKEKGDIPEGYSVSREKKERFSLILESASTNQTSMYLCASSQGTGGSGANVLTFGAGSRLTVL.